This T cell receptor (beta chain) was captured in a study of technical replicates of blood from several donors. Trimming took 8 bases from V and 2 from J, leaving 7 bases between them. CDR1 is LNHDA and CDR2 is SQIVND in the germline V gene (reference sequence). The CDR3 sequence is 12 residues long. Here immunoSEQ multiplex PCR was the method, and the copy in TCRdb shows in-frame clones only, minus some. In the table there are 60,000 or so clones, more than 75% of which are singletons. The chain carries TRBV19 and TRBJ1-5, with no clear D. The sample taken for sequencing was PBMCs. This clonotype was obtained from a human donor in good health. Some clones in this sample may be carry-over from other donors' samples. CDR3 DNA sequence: TGTGCCAGTCACGAGGGCAATCAGCCCCAGCATTTT. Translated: CASHEGNQPQHF.